The 2 T cell receptor beta chains presented below share a single source sample, sequenced in a study of blood T cells in healthy people across ages. PCR was performed a second time for about 6 to 12 cycles using a sample-barcoded 5' primer and a J-beta primer mix. MiXCR was run by TCRdb on the 5' RACE reads, yielding one entry per CDR3 protein. Among approximately 800,000 distinct CDR3 sequences listed, 20% to 30% were seen once. This same sample was also part of a study on T cells of mothers and their children.

Material for sequencing was blood. The source is a boy younger than 18 in good health.

Only a few counts were recorded for this clonotype. The chain joins TRBV20-1 to TRBJ1-1, with a weak D call TRBD1 (5 bases). Trimming stripped 6 bases from V and 3 bases from J, with 14 bases between. The CDR3 has 13 amino acids. The V gene's germline CDR1 is DFQATT and CDR2 SNEGSKA (reference sequence). Written as DNA, the CDR3 is TGCAGTGCCAGGAGGGGAGCAGACACTGAAGCTTTCTTT. Translation: CSARRGADTEAFF.

This chain connects TRBV29-1 to TRBJ2-4, with D perhaps matching TRBD2 (6 bases). V lost 1 base to trimming and J lost 5 bases, with 9 bases between them. Germline lookup yields CDR1 SQVTM and CDR2 ANQGSEA. The CDR3 runs 13 residues. The CDR3 DNA sequence: TGCAGCGTTGAAGCGGGGGTCCAAAACATTCAGTACTTC. Protein: CSVEAGVQNIQYF.